The 25 T cell receptor beta chains below were found in one sample sequenced in a study of shared clonotypes between healthy human individuals (dated by TCRdb to 2018 to 2020). Library preparation used the immunoSEQ multiplex PCR assay. The table was pulled from immuneACCESS by TCRdb, which kept in-frame rearrangements only. Such tables lose some clones; where checked, under half of the loss comes from unresolved V genes, and the rest has no known cause. The sample table lists about 1.5 million clones, 95% to 97% of them with a count of one. Together, the top ten hold roughly 1.2% of the sample. Material: naive CD4+ T cells sorted from blood. According to the study, the label for this sample's cell subset or site signals: CD45RA+ positively selected. Receptors originate from a young man in good health.

The genes are TRBV7-9 and TRBJ2-1, with 9 positions matching TRBD2. The CDR3 sequence is 17 residues long. Trimming took 0 bases from V and 3 from J; bases not matched to a gene: 6. Looked up from germline, CDR1 is SEHNR and CDR2 is FQNEAQ (reference sequence). The CDR3 is CASSLAGAGGGYNEQFF. The CDR3 DNA is TGTGCCAGCAGCTTAGCGGGGGCGGGAGGGGGCTACAATGAGCAGTTCTTC.

The chain carries TRBV19 and TRBJ1-5; D is undetermined. Trimming took 5 bases from V and 5 from J, leaving 10 bases between them. Germline CDR1 is LNHDA and CDR2 is SQIVND (reference sequence). The CDR3 length is 13 residues. This CDR3 is CASSSPTYQPQHF. The DNA for the CDR3 is TGTGCCAGTAGTTCCCCCACGTATCAGCCCCAGCATTTT.

Turning to this clone: Other DNA sequences of this sample code for an identical CDR3. J is TRBJ2-5 and V is TRBV2; D uncertain. The V gene's germline CDR1 is SNHLY and CDR2 FYNNEI. The CDR3 loop spans 12 amino acids. The V gene lost 6 bases and the J gene lost 0 bases, with 5 bases spanning the gap. CDR3: CASRTDQETQYF. CDR3 nucleotides: TGTGCCAGCAGAACAGACCAAGAGACCCAGTACTTC.

CDR3 amino acids: CAISESKTNSYEQYF. CDR3 DNA sequence: TGTGCCATCAGTGAGTCCAAGACTAACTCCTACGAGCAGTACTTC. The chain combines TRBV10-3 with TRBJ2-7, with a possible D match to TRBD2 (5 bases). CDR3 size: 15 residues. Per the germline V gene, CDR1 is ENHRY and CDR2 is SYGVKD. Between the trimmed V and J ends, which lost 0 bases and 0 bases, there was a span of 9 bases.

The chain combines TRBV18 with TRBJ2-7, with 7 nucleotides matching TRBD1. Germline CDR1 KGHSH, CDR2 LQKENI. V trimming: 5 bases; J trimming: 2 bases; junction bases outside the gene matches: 9. The CDR3 totals 15 residues. CDR3 loop: CASSSGSGQPYEQYF. In nucleotides, the CDR3 is TGTGCCAGCTCATCGGGGTCGGGACAGCCCTACGAGCAGTACTTC.

The chain couples TRBV2 to TRBJ2-7; D gene uncertain. The V and J ends lost 7 bases and 1 base respectively, with 5 bases between them. The CDR3 covers 11 residues. CDR1 is SNHLY and CDR2 is FYNNEI in the germline V gene. CDR3 DNA: TGTGCCAGCACCGAATCCTACGAGCAGTACTTC. Translating gives CASTESYEQYF.

This rearrangement joins TRBV14 to TRBJ2-5; possibly TRBD1 or TRBD2 for D (6 bases each). V was trimmed by 5 bases and J by 7 bases, leaving 20 bases between them. Germline lookup yields CDR1 SGHDN and CDR2 FVKESK. The CDR3 contains 15 residues. The CDR3, as DNA: TGTGCCAGCAGCGTCCGACTAGGGGGAGAAGGGACCCAGTACTTC. Residues: CASSVRLGGEGTQYF.

The gene calls are TRBV7-9 and TRBJ2-5; unclear D gene. The germline V gene has CDR1 SEHNR and CDR2 FQNEAQ (reference sequence). Trimming took 8 bases from V and 0 from J, leaving 7 bases between them. This CDR3 is 12 amino acids long. In nucleotides, the CDR3 is TGTGCCAGCGGGCTAAACCAAGAGACCCAGTACTTC. Translating gives CASGLNQETQYF.

The V call is TRBV7-2, the J call TRBJ2-7, with D uncertain. Germline V lookup: CDR1 SGHTA, CDR2 FQGNSA. The CDR3 contains 13 residues. V lost 3 bases and J 0 bases, leaving 6 bases between the germline ends. CDR3 bases: TGTGCCAGCAGCTTTACCAACTCCTACGAGCAGTACTTC. Its translation is CASSFTNSYEQYF.

The chain employs TRBV28 and TRBJ1-1; D is undetermined. CDR1 is MDHEN, CDR2 SYDVKM, per germline. This CDR3 region has 11 residues. V dropped 6 bases and J dropped 2 bases, with 4 bases sitting between them. CDR3 in DNA: TGTGCCAGCAGGGCCAACACTGAAGCTTTCTTT. It codes for CASRANTEAFF.

This clone is a singleton in its sample. Other DNA sequences in this sample translate to the same CDR3. The genes are TRBV5-4 and TRBJ2-5; tentative D call: TRBD2 (5 bases). Trimming shortened V by 3 bases and J by 3 bases, and 9 bases separated the two germline ends. Germline values: CDR1 SGHNT, CDR2 YYREEE (reference sequence). The CDR3 has 13 amino acids. CDR3 protein: CASSYRGEETQYF. The DNA for the CDR3 is TGTGCCAGCAGCTATCGGGGAGAAGAGACCCAGTACTTC. The variable domain in full, completed from reference TRBV5-4 and TRBJ2-5, reads ETGVTQSPTHLIKTRGQQVTLRCSSQSGHNTVSWYQQALGQGPQFIFQYYREEENGRGNFPPRFSGLQFPNYSSELNVNALELDDSALYLCASSYRGEETQYFGPGTRLLVL.

This chain uses TRBV6-6 with TRBJ2-1, with 10 bases fitting TRBD1. This CDR3 region has 13 residues. Germline-derived CDR1 and CDR2 are MNHNY and SVGAGI (reference sequence). V lost 10 bases, J lost 7 bases, and 7 bases stayed unmatched. In DNA form, the CDR3 reads TGTGCCACCCGACAGGGGGCGCGTAATGAGCAGTTCTTC. Protein sequence: CATRQGARNEQFF.

This clone has only one observation. CDR3 in amino acids: CASSQRYEQFF. As DNA, the CDR3 is TGCGCCAGCAGCCAAAGGTATGAGCAGTTCTTC. This chain uses TRBV5-1 with TRBJ2-1; D is unresolved. CDR3 size: 11 residues. The V gene's germline CDR1 is SGHRS and CDR2 YFSETQ. Trimming took 4 bases from V and 8 from J, leaving 7 bases between them.

This clone was counted once. The chain is built from TRBV7-8 and TRBJ2-7; 10 bases match TRBD2. V was pared by 0 bases and J by 3 bases, with 5 bases of the junction left unmatched. In germline, CDR1 is SGHVS, CDR2 FQNEAQ. CDR3 length: 16 amino acids. The CDR3 sequence: CASSLAEVAGGYEQYF. The CDR3 region has the DNA TGTGCCAGCAGCTTAGCGGAAGTAGCGGGAGGCTACGAGCAGTACTTC.

The chain uses TRBV14 and TRBJ2-5, with 14 bases that match TRBD2. Germline CDR1 SGHDN, CDR2 FVKESK. The CDR3 spans 19 residues. V was pared by 2 bases and J by 1 base, with 9 bases of the junction left unmatched. CDR3 protein: CASSQLGLAGGPSQETQYF. For the CDR3, the DNA is TGTGCCAGCAGCCAACTCGGACTAGCGGGAGGACCCTCCCAAGAGACCCAGTACTTC.

The chain has TRBV19 and TRBJ2-7, with 8 bases aligning to TRBD2. The length of the CDR3 is 16 residues. V lost 5 bases and J lost 2; bases outside the gene matches: 11. Germline-derived CDR1 and CDR2 are LNHDA and SQIVND (reference sequence). The CDR3 DNA sequence: TGTGCCAGTAGTGCACCGGGGGGGACTCACGCCTACGAGCAGTACTTC. It encodes CASSAPGGTHAYEQYF.

The rearrangement joins TRBV5-1 to TRBJ2-1; TRBD1 matches 10 bases. This CDR3 contains 16 residues. Germline CDR1 reads SGHRS; CDR2 reads YFSETQ. Trimming took 2 bases from V and 5 from J; bases not matched to a gene: 7. Here the CDR3 reads CASSFAGTGEDNEQFF. The CDR3 DNA reads as TGCGCCAGCAGCTTCGCGGGGACAGGGGAAGACAATGAGCAGTTCTTC.

This clone was seen once. The chain employs TRBV29-1 and TRBJ1-1; D unresolved. Trimming pared 4 bases from V and 6 bases from J, leaving 9 bases between. The CDR3 is made up of 11 amino acids. Germline assignment: CDR1 SQVTM and CDR2 ANQGSEA. In DNA, the CDR3 is TGCAGCGTTGTGACGCATTCTGAAGCTTTCTTT. Its protein is CSVVTHSEAFF.

The rearrangement uses TRBV6-1 and TRBJ2-3; D might be TRBD2 (5 bases). The V and J ends lost 7 bases and 1 base respectively, with 12 bases between them. CDR3 size: 14 residues. The germline gives CDR1 MNHNS, CDR2 SASEGT. Here the CDR3 reads CASMRAWGTDTQYF. As DNA, the CDR3 is TGTGCCAGCATGAGGGCTTGGGGCACAGATACGCAGTATTTT.

CDR3 loop: CASSLNTYEQYF. The CDR3 DNA reads as TGTGCCAGCAGCTTGAACACCTACGAGCAGTACTTC. The rearrangement uses TRBV5-4 and TRBJ2-7, with D unresolved. Germline V gene sequence: CDR1 SGHNT, CDR2 YYREEE (reference sequence). This CDR3 region has 12 residues. Trimming removed 1 base from V and 2 bases from J, with 4 bases in between.

The chain is built from TRBV21-1 and TRBJ1-1. TRBV21-1 counts as a pseudogene. The CDR3 runs 15 residues. The CDR3 DNA is TGTGCCCCCATAAGGGACGGCCGAGGGAATACTGAAGCTTTCTTT. Protein: CAPIRDGRGNTEAFF.

Only one count was recorded for this clone. The chain has TRBV27 and TRBJ2-2, with D perhaps TRBD2 (5 bases). The germline V gene encodes CDR1 MNHEY and CDR2 SMNVEV (reference sequence). Between the trimmed V and J ends, which lost 7 bases and 3 bases, there was a span of 21 bases. CDR3 length: 17 residues. The CDR3 region has the DNA TGTGCCAGCAAGATGCACCAATTCAGGCGGGACACCGGGGAGCTGTTTTTT. It translates to CASKMHQFRRDTGELFF.

V gene TRBV11-1 combines with J gene TRBJ2-1, with 7 bases identical to TRBD2. Trimming took 5 bases from V and 3 from J; bases not matched to a gene: 10. This CDR3 region has 16 residues. Germline CDR1 reads SGHAT; CDR2 reads FQDESV (reference sequence). The chain's CDR3 is CASSPLGLDYYNEQFF. The CDR3 region has the DNA TGTGCCAGCAGCCCCCTAGGACTAGATTACTACAATGAGCAGTTCTTC.

The gene calls are TRBV6-5 and TRBJ2-5; D possibly corresponds to TRBD1 (5 bases). This CDR3 has 15 amino acids. V lost 6 bases and J lost 2, with 16 bases in between. Per the germline V gene, CDR1 is MNHEY and CDR2 is SVGAGI. The CDR3 coding sequence is TGTGCCAGCAGCCCGCTTTGGGGCCTACAAGAGACCCAGTACTTC. Protein: CASSPLWGLQETQYF.

V and J are TRBV4-2 and TRBJ2-5; D possibly corresponds to TRBD2 (6 bases). Trimming removed 5 bases from V and 0 bases from J, with 10 bases in between. Germline V gene sequence: CDR1 LGHNA, CDR2 YNFKEQ. This CDR3 region has 14 residues. CDR3 sequence reads: CASSVRDYQETQYF. CDR3 sequence (DNA): TGTGCCAGCAGCGTCCGGGACTACCAAGAGACCCAGTACTTC.